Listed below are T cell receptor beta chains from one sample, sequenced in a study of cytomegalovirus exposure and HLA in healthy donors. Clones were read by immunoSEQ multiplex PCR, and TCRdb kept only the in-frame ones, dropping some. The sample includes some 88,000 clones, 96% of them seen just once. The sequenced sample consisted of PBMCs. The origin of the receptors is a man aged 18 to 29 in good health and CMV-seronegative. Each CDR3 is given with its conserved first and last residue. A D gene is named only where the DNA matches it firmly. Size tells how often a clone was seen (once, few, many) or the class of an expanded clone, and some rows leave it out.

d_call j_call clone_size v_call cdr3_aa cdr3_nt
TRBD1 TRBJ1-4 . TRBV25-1 CASSGWTGTNEKLFF TGTGCCAGCAGTGGGTGGACAGGAACTAATGAAAAACTGTTTTTT
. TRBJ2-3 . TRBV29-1 CSTGQGTDTQYF TGCAGCACGGGACAAGGCACAGATACGCAGTATTTT
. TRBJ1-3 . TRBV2 CASRVGSSGNTIYF TGTGCCAGCAGGGTGGGCAGCTCTGGAAACACCATATATTTT
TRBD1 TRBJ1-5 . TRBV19 CASSGTGGVQPQHF TGTGCCAGTAGCGGGACAGGGGGCGTTCAGCCCCAGCATTTT
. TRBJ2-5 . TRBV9 CASSSPRETQYF TGTGCCAGCAGCTCGCCGAGGGAGACCCAGTACTTC
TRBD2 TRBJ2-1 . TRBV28 CASSFTTSGYNEQFF TGTGCCAGCAGTTTTACCACTAGCGGCTACAATGAGCAGTTCTTC
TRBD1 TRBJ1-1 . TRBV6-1 CASSTQGATEAFF TGTGCCAGCAGTACCCAGGGGGCTACTGAAGCTTTCTTT
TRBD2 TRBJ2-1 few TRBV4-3 CASSPRDYHNEQFF TGCGCCAGCAGCCCCCGGGACTACCACAATGAGCAGTTCTTC
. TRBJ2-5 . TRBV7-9 CASSLVEGETQYF TGTGCCAGCAGCTTAGTGGAGGGAGAGACCCAGTACTTC
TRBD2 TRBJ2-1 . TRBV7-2 CASSLWASGRIYNEQFF TGTGCCAGCAGCTTATGGGCTAGCGGGAGGATTTACAATGAGCAGTTCTTC
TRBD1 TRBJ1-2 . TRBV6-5 CASRRGTGDYGYTF TGTGCCAGCAGGCGGGGGACAGGCGATTATGGCTACACCTTC
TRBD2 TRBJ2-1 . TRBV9 CASSVTSGRAGGEQFF TGTGCCAGCAGCGTGACTAGCGGGAGGGCCGGCGGTGAGCAGTTCTTC
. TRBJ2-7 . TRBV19 CASSVSGQYEQYF TGTGCCAGTAGCGTAAGCGGGCAATACGAGCAGTACTTC
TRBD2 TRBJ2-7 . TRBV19 CASSMGLAGNYEQYF TGTGCCAGTAGTATGGGACTAGCGGGAAACTACGAGCAGTACTTC
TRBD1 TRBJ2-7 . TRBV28 CASSTDRGSGYEQYF TGTGCCAGCAGTACCGACAGGGGTTCGGGCTACGAGCAGTACTTC
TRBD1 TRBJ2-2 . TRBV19 CASSTDRANTGELFF TGTGCCAGTAGTACGGACAGGGCAAACACCGGGGAGCTGTTTTTT
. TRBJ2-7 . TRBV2 CASSDDRRYEQYF TGTGCCAGCAGTGATGACAGGAGATACGAGCAGTACTTC
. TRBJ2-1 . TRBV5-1 CASSLQRLSEQFF TGCGCCAGCAGCTTGCAGCGCCTCTCAGAGCAGTTCTTC
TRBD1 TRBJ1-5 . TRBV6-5 CASSRTGDQSQHF TGTGCCAGCAGTCGCACAGGGGATCAGTCCCAGCATTTT
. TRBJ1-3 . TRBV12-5 CASGTTGSGNTIYF TGTGCTAGTGGTACTACAGGGTCTGGAAACACCATATATTTT
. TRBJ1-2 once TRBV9 CASSPLGHTNYGYTF TGTGCCAGCAGCCCCTTAGGACATACCAACTATGGCTACACCTTC
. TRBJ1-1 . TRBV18 CASSPPNPGEGRRAFF TGTGCCAGCTCACCACCGAATCCGGGGGAGGGGCGGAGAGCTTTCTTT
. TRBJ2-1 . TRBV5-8 CASSLVQSYSSYNEQFF TGTGCCAGCAGCTTGGTTCAGTCCTACAGCTCCTACAATGAGCAGTTCTTC
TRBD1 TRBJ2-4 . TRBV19 CASSIQGAAKNIQYF TGTGCCAGTAGTATACAGGGGGCTGCCAAAAACATTCAGTACTTC
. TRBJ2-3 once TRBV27 CASSFYIPTSLADTDTQYF TGTGCCAGCAGTTTCTATATTCCCACATCGTTAGCGGACACAGATACGCAGTATTTT